This passage covers 25 T cell receptor beta chains from one sample sequenced in a study of T cells in Graves' hyperthyroidism and ophthalmopathy (dated by TCRdb to between 2019 and 2020). Preparation of the library involved multiplex PCR. Sequencing was carried out with an Illumina HiSeq 2000. Amplification of TCR beta CDR3 regions was carried out from RNA transcripts. The TCR CDR3 was subjected to a first round of RT-PCR using the HTBI primer set and the Qiagen OneStep RT-PCR kit. TCRdb trimmed public reads at Q25 via fastp, called clones via MiXCR and kept in-frame beta chains. Rows merge per CDR3 protein into single entries with the most common DNA and genes. A total of about 610,000 distinct CDR3 sequences appear in this sample, approximately 16% of them only once. Jointly, the top ten make up roughly 3% of the sample. The sample comprised blood. These receptors were taken from a woman in her thirties or forties with Graves' ophthalmopathy.

This clonotype was counted ten times or more. This chain joins TRBV5-1 and TRBJ2-1; 12 bases agree with TRBD2. This CDR3 has 18 residues. The trim removed 3 bases at V and 1 base at J, leaving 8 bases unmatched. In germline, CDR1 is SGHRS, CDR2 YFSETQ. In DNA, the CDR3 is TGCGCCAGCAGCTCAGCCACCGGACTAGCGGGGTCCTACAATGAGCAGTTCTTC. Translating gives CASSSATGLAGSYNEQFF.

A remark on this clonotype: Sequence at one end of the junction differs from germline and may be a read error. This rearrangement joins TRBV10-2 to TRBJ1-3; D perhaps matches TRBD1 (5 bases). This CDR3 is built from 15 residues. CDR1 and CDR2 from the germline V gene are WSHSY and SAAADI. The CDR3 coding sequence is TGCGCCAGCAGAGAGGGGACGGCCCCAGGAAACACCACATATTTT. It encodes CASREGTAPGNTTYF.

Ten or more counts support this clonotype. The chain combines TRBV20-1 with TRBJ2-1, with TRBD2 identical over 12 bases. The CDR3 consists of 15 residues. V lost 5 bases and J lost 0; bases outside the gene matches: 2. CDR1 and CDR2 (germline): DFQATT, SNEGSKA (reference sequence). The CDR3 sequence is CSALAGGPSYNEQFF. The CDR3 DNA reads as TGCAGTGCTCTAGCGGGAGGGCCCTCCTACAATGAGCAGTTCTTC.

V usage is TRBV5-6 and J usage is TRBJ2-5; 16 nucleotides match TRBD2. Germline V gives CDR1 SGHDT, CDR2 YYEEEE. This CDR3 has 17 residues. The ends lost 4 bases at V and 5 bases at J; junction bases unmatched: 8. CDR3 bases: TGTGCCAGCAGCCGACTTACGGGACTAGCGGGGGGGGAGACCCAGTACTTC. Its translation: CASSRLTGLAGGETQYF.

This clonotype was seen repeatedly, ten times or more. The chain carries TRBV5-1 and TRBJ2-1; maybe TRBD2 (5 bases). Deletions cut 0 bases from V and 3 bases from J, with 10 bases between. In germline, CDR1 is SGHRS, CDR2 YFSETQ. This CDR3 has 15 amino acids. In DNA form, the CDR3 reads TGCGCCAGCAGCTTGGGGTCGGGGAACTACAATGAGCAGTTCTTC. This encodes CASSLGSGNYNEQFF.

The rearrangement uses TRBV6-1 and TRBJ2-1, with 8 positions matching TRBD1. From germline, CDR1 is MNHNS and CDR2 SASEGT. This CDR3 spans 13 amino acids. V dropped 8 bases and J dropped 6; count of bases not matched to a gene: 6. CDR3 protein: CASRQDRVNEQFF. CDR3 nucleotides: TGTGCCAGCCGCCAGGACAGGGTCAATGAGCAGTTCTTC.

The V and J genes are TRBV20-1 and TRBJ2-5; D ambiguous. The CDR3 loop spans 13 amino acids. V shed 8 bases and J shed 5 bases, with 18 bases lying between them. Germline V lookup: CDR1 DFQATT, CDR2 SNEGSKA (reference sequence). The CDR3 sequence: CSTYGLLGETQYF. As DNA, the CDR3 is TGCAGTACCTACGGGCTTTTAGGGGAGACCCAGTACTTC.

There are many counts of this clonotype. This sequence joins TRBV2 and TRBJ2-1, with 8 bases that match TRBD1. J gave up 4 bases and V 8 bases, and 7 bases lay outside the gene matches. The CDR3 consists of 14 residues. Germline V CDR1 and CDR2: SNHLY, FYNNEI. This CDR3 reads CASLTGTGYNEQFF. DNA of the CDR3: TGTGCCAGCCTCACCGGGACAGGATACAATGAGCAGTTCTTC.

The V and J genes are TRBV6-2 or TRBV6-3 and TRBJ2-7; D remains ambiguous. V lost 3 bases and J 3 bases, leaving 3 bases between the germline ends. CDR3 length equals 11 residues. The germline V gene has CDR1 MNHEY and CDR2 SVGEGT. The CDR3 region is CASSYFYEQYF. DNA for the CDR3: TGTGCCAGCAGTTATTTCTACGAGCAGTACTTC.

The sample holds many counts of this clonotype. The rearrangement links TRBV11-2 to TRBJ1-1, with TRBD1 identical over 7 bases. This CDR3 contains 14 residues. Germline CDR1 SGHAT, CDR2 FQNNGV. The V and J ends lost 5 bases and 4 bases, in that order; junction bases with no gene match: 7. CDR3 amino acids: CASSRETGRTEAFF. CDR3 DNA: TGTGCCAGCAGCAGGGAGACAGGGCGCACTGAAGCTTTCTTT.

The chain links TRBV20-1 to TRBJ1-2, with TRBD1 matching over 8 bases. CDR1 and CDR2 (germline): DFQATT, SNEGSKA (reference sequence). The CDR3 covers 14 residues. V lost 2 bases and J lost 6; bases outside the gene matches: 8. CDR3 region: CSARQGAYENGYTF. In DNA form, the CDR3 reads TGCAGTGCTAGACAGGGGGCTTACGAGAATGGCTACACCTTC.

This clonotype was seen only a few times. The rearrangement joins TRBV19 to TRBJ1-5; possibly TRBD1 for D (5 bases). Germline values: CDR1 LNHDA, CDR2 SQIVND (reference sequence). Trimming pared 3 bases from V and 6 bases from J, leaving 12 bases between. This CDR3 comprises 14 residues. DNA for the CDR3: TGTGCCAGTAGTATGATTGGGGGGACTCAGCCCCAGCATTTT. It encodes CASSMIGGTQPQHF.

The rearrangement links TRBV7-2 to TRBJ2-1, with D perhaps TRBD1 or TRBD2 (7 bases each). Per germline, CDR1 SGHTA and CDR2 FQGNSA. Trimming shortened V by 10 bases and J by 8 bases, and 18 bases separated the two germline ends. The CDR3 totals 13 residues. The CDR3 loop is CATGGGGRDEQFF. The CDR3 DNA is TGTGCCACAGGGGGGGGGGGGCGGGATGAGCAGTTCTTC. Complete variable domain (other parts from reference TRBV7-2 and TRBJ2-1): GAGVSQSPSNKVTEKGKDVELRCDPISGHTALYWYRQSLGQGLEFLIYFQGNSAPDKSGLPSDRFSAERTGGSVSTLTIQRTQQEDSAVYLCATGGGGRDEQFFGPGTRLTVL.

This chain connects TRBV6-2 or TRBV6-3 to TRBJ2-3; TRBD2 might be the D (7 bases). V shed 0 bases and J shed 4 bases, with 11 bases lying between them. This CDR3 contains 15 residues. Germline values: CDR1 MNHEY, CDR2 SVGEGT. For the CDR3, the DNA is TGTGCCAGCAGTTACTCCGCGGGGGCCTCAGATACGCAGTATTTT. This sequence encodes CASSYSAGASDTQYF.

This clonotype has more than one count but fewer than ten. This chain connects TRBV7-8 to TRBJ1-4, with D possibly TRBD1 on 5 matching bases. V was clipped by 6 bases and J by 5 bases, with 16 bases between them. The CDR3 runs to 15 residues. Germline CDR1 reads SGHVS; CDR2 reads FQNEAQ. CDR3 sequence: CASSGTGTQNEKLFF. For the CDR3, the DNA is TGTGCCAGCAGTGGGACCGGGACCCAGAATGAAAAACTGTTTTTT.

Only a few counts were recorded for this clonotype. The chain carries TRBV7-2 and TRBJ2-7, with 7 nucleotides matching TRBD1. The junction had 14 bases not matched to a gene; V was cut back by 5 bases and J by 4 bases. CDR1 is SGHTA and CDR2 is FQGNSA in the germline V gene. This CDR3 contains 16 residues. In DNA form, the CDR3 reads TGTGCCAGCAGCCCCCACCAGCCAGGGGGATATTACGAGCAGTACTTC. This sequence encodes CASSPHQPGGYYEQYF.

This chain connects TRBV6-1 to TRBJ1-4, with D hard to call. V shed 4 bases and J shed 3 bases, with 12 bases lying between them. Germline V CDR1 and CDR2: MNHNS, SASEGT. This CDR3 has 15 residues. CDR3 sequence: CASSVLPAPNEKLFF. CDR3 DNA: TGTGCCAGCAGTGTGCTGCCGGCACCTAATGAAAAACTGTTTTTT.

As for this clonotype: A much larger clone is a single base away; this may be a read error. J is TRBJ1-4 and V is TRBV28; D is uncertain. Germline V lookup: CDR1 MDHEN, CDR2 SYDVKM. V lost 3 bases, J lost 0 bases, and 17 bases lay in between. The CDR3 extends over 18 amino acids. The CDR3 DNA is TGTGCCAGCAGTTTTGGGATTTCGTCCAGTGCAACTAATGAAAAACTGTTTTTT. Translation gives CASSFGISSSATNEKLFF.

This clonotype has a count of ten or more. CDR3 coding DNA: TGTGCCAGCGCGTTAGCCTGGCTGATGAACACTGAAGCTTTCTTT. It encodes CASALAWLMNTEAFF. The chain uses TRBV7-3 and TRBJ1-1, with no clear D. Germline V CDR1 and CDR2: SGHTA, FQGTGA. Trimming pared 8 bases from V and 0 bases from J, leaving 16 bases between. This CDR3 comprises 15 residues.

This clonotype was seen a single time. A much bigger clone sits one base away, suggesting this may be a read error. The chain joins TRBV12-3 or TRBV12-4 to TRBJ1-2; D possibly corresponds to TRBD1 (5 bases). With 6 bases removed from V and 8 bases from J, the gap between germline ends came to 16 bases. The CDR3 contains 13 residues. The DNA for the CDR3 is TGTGCCAGCAGATCACACGGGGGTAAAGGCTACACCTTC. It codes for CASRSHGGKGYTF.

The table lists this clonotype with many counts. The genes are TRBV6-1 and TRBJ1-2; D call uncertain. The CDR3 covers 15 residues. Trimming stripped 4 bases from V and 6 bases from J, with 18 bases between. Germline assignment: CDR1 MNHNS and CDR2 SASEGT. The CDR3 nucleotides are TGTGCCAGCAGTGGGCTCAGGCTGACCAAGGATGGCTACACCTTC. Encoded protein: CASSGLRLTKDGYTF.

This clonotype was detected only a few times. The rearrangement links TRBV5-5 to TRBJ2-7, with D perhaps given as TRBD1 or TRBD2 (5 bases each). V dropped 3 bases and J dropped 4 bases, with 23 bases sitting between them. Germline CDR1 reads SGHKS; CDR2 reads YYEKEE (reference sequence). The CDR3 has 17 amino acids. CDR3 sequence reads: CASSWGPQRSDRYEQYF. The CDR3 coding sequence is TGTGCCAGCAGCTGGGGCCCCCAGCGGTCGGACCGATACGAGCAGTACTTC.

This clonotype was recorded a few times. A much bigger clone sits one base away, suggesting this may be a read error. V gene TRBV11-2 combines with J gene TRBJ2-7; D possibly uses TRBD1 or TRBD2 (6 bases each). Germline V gene lookup returns CDR1 SGHAT and CDR2 FQNNGV. The CDR3 loop spans 12 amino acids. The CDR3 bases are TGTCATGAGAGGGGGGCTTTGTACGAGCAGTACTTC. Translation gives CHERGALYEQYF.

In its sample, this clonotype was seen a few times. This chain links TRBV29-1 with TRBJ1-2, with a tentative D call TRBD1 (5 bases). Germline V gene sequence: CDR1 SQVTM, CDR2 ANQGSEA. The CDR3 is 13 amino acids. Trimming left V 6 bases short and J 4 bases short, with 15 bases between. The CDR3 bases are TGCAGCGTGGCAGGGATTAGAAGCTATGGCTACACCTTC. Protein sequence: CSVAGIRSYGYTF. The variable domain in full, with the rest retrieved from reference TRBV29-1 and TRBJ1-2, is SAVISQKPSRDICQRGTSLTIQCQVDSQVTMMFWYRQQPGQSLTLIATANQGSEATYESGFVIDKFPISRPNLTFSTLTVSNMSPEDSSIYLCSVAGIRSYGYTFGSGTRLTVV.

The CDR3, as DNA: TGCAGTGCTAGTACAGGGGAAGCTTCACCCCTCCACTTT. Protein product: CSASTGEASPLHF. The chain links TRBV20-1 to TRBJ1-6; 7 bases match TRBD1. V was pared by 3 bases and J by 9 bases, with 5 bases of the junction left unmatched. Per germline, CDR1 DFQATT and CDR2 SNEGSKA (reference sequence). There are 13 residues in the CDR3.